The clone carrying this T cell receptor beta chain was counted only a few times. Antigen: not known. This record comes from a study of PD-L1 blockade in urothelial cancer. Looking at the study overall: About 85% of the roughly 29 patients comprised males who had bladder-origin urothelial cancer.

Germline CDR1 and CDR2: SEHNR and FQNEAQ (reference sequence). The CDR3 extends over 15 amino acids. Trimming pared 2 bases from V and 4 bases from J, leaving 14 bases between. Overall study results and limits: Patients with below-median pretreatment blood clonality survived longer.

Clones were read by immunoSEQ multiplex PCR, and TCRdb kept only the in-frame ones, dropping some. The sample yields 75,000 to 90,000 clones, 82% seen once. This chain links TRBV7-9 with TRBJ1-2; D not resolved. The source material was PBMCs, sampled around atezolizumab (anti-PD-L1) treatment. The source is a man aged 65 to 85 with urothelial cancer. CDR3 DNA: TGTGCCAGCAGCTTATTAAACGGCGGCAGCTATGGCTACACCTTC. Its protein product is CASSLLNGGSYGYTF. Full variable domain (outside the CDR3, taken from reference TRBV7-9 and TRBJ1-2): DTGVSQNPRHKITKRGQNVTFRCDPISEHNRLYWYRQTLGQGPEFLTYFQNEAQLEKSRLLSDRFSAERPKGSFSTLEIQRTEQGDSAMYLCASSLLNGGSYGYTFGSGTRLTVV.